Listed below are T cell receptor beta chains from one sample, sequenced in a study of T cell changes during pregnancy in multiple sclerosis. This table comes from immunoSEQ multiplex PCR, and its TCRdb copy is limited to in-frame clones, with some not included. The sample lists about 84,000 clones; about 94% were seen once. Sequencing used peripheral blood, obtained in the third trimester of pregnancy. These TCRs come from a female donor with multiple sclerosis, enrolled in a pregnancy study. CDR3s include the opening cysteine and the closing phenylalanine or tryptophan. The D gene is left open where the match is weak. Where a row states a size, it is once, few, many or the class of an expanded clone; other rows omit it.

>TRBJ2-2|.|TRBV27|.
TGTGCCAGCAGTCCCCCCGGGACAACCAACACCGGGGAGCTGTTTTTT
CASSPPGTTNTGELFF
>TRBJ2-5|.|TRBV2|.
TGTGCCAGCAGGGACGCATCCTTGAGGGCCCAGTACTTC
CASRDASLRAQYF
>TRBJ2-2|.|TRBV19|once
TGTGCCAGTAGTATGTGGCGGGGTAGCGGCTCCGGGGAGCTGTTTTTT
CASSMWRGSGSGELFF
>TRBJ2-1|.|TRBV19|.
TGTGCCAGTAGTATTTGGGGGGGCGCAAGGTCCTACAATGAGCAGTTCTTC
CASSIWGGARSYNEQFF
>TRBJ1-4|.|TRBV29-1|once
TGCAGCGTTGAAGTCCGTAGGGACTTCGAAGAAAAACTGTTTTTT
CSVEVRRDFEEKLFF
>TRBJ1-2|TRBD1|TRBV6-5|.
TGTGCCAGCAGCGAAGACAGGGCTCGGGGCTACACCTTC
CASSEDRARGYTF
>TRBJ1-4|TRBD1|TRBV5-5|.
TGTGCCAGCAGCTTGTACACAGGGGGCAATGAAAAACTGTTTTTT
CASSLYTGGNEKLFF
>TRBJ2-5|.|TRBV11-2|.
TGTGCCAGCAGCAGGTCTTCGGGGGGCAAAGAGACCCAGTACTTC
CASSRSSGGKETQYF
>TRBJ2-3|TRBD2|TRBV5-1|.
TGCGCCAGCAGTTCCGGACTAGCGGGGGGCTCCCAAAACACAGATACGCAGTATTTT
CASSSGLAGGSQNTDTQYF
>TRBJ1-5|.|TRBV27|once
TGTGCCAGCAGTGCACGAGTGGGGCTTCAGCCCCAGCATTTT
CASSARVGLQPQHF
>TRBJ1-1|.|TRBV2|.
TGTGTATCGGGGGGCCAGGGCACTGAAGCTTTCTTT
CVSGGQGTEAFF
>TRBJ1-4|.|TRBV7-9|.
TGTGCCAGCAGCTCGAACAAGAATGAAAAACTGTTTTTT
CASSSNKNEKLFF
>TRBJ1-2|TRBD1|TRBV7-9|.
TGTGCCAGCAGCTTATATAAGGGACAGGGGGCGCGGGGCTACACCTTC
CASSLYKGQGARGYTF
>TRBJ1-2|.|TRBV29-1|.
TGCAGCGTTGTCCCCAGACAGGCCTACCCTAACTATGGCTACACCTTC
CSVVPRQAYPNYGYTF
>TRBJ2-3|TRBD2|TRBV7-3|.
TGTGCCAGCAGCATCGTAGCGGGACGCACAGATACGCAGTATTTT
CASSIVAGRTDTQYF
>TRBJ2-7|TRBD2|TRBV6-5|.
TGTGCCAGCAGTTCAACTAGCGGGGGCAGGAACGAGCAGTACTTC
CASSSTSGGRNEQYF
>TRBJ1-1|.|TRBV7-6|.
TGTGCCAGCAGCTCAGGGGCCCTGAACACTGAAGCTTTCTTT
CASSSGALNTEAFF
>TRBJ2-5|.|TRBV5-6|.
TGTGCCAGCAGCCCCGGACAACTCCAAGAGACCCAGTACTTC
CASSPGQLQETQYF
>TRBJ1-1|.|TRBV23-1|.
TGCGCCAGCAGTCAATCCCGGGGGTTCTTT
CASSQSRGFF
>TRBJ1-2|.|TRBV21-1|.
TGTGCCAGCAGCAACCTCCGTCAGACAGGGGGGAACCTGTATGGCTACACCTTC
CASSNLRQTGGNLYGYTF
>TRBJ1-1|.|TRBV2|once
TGTGCCAGCAGCGGCGGTCGGTTGCAAATCGCTTTCTTT
CASSGGRLQIAFF
>TRBJ1-6|.|TRBV28|.
TGTGCCAGCAGCTCAACAGGGCCAGGGAATTCACCCCTCCACTTT
CASSSTGPGNSPLHF
>TRBJ2-3|TRBD1|TRBV7-3|.
TGTGCCAGCAGCTCCCAACTCAGGGGGCAAACAGATACGCAGTATTTT
CASSSQLRGQTDTQYF
>TRBJ1-1|.|TRBV6-5|.
TGTGCCAGCAGTTACTCGACTCTGGGGAACACTGAAGCTTTCTTT
CASSYSTLGNTEAFF
>TRBJ2-1|.|TRBV6-1|.
TGTGCCGGGGGTTGGACAGCTTACAATGAGCAGTTCTTC
CAGGWTAYNEQFF
>TRBJ2-5|TRBD2|TRBV5-4|.
TGTGCCAGCAGCTTGGGACTAGCGGGGGAGACCCAGTACTTC
CASSLGLAGETQYF
>TRBJ2-3|TRBD1|TRBV6-5|.
TGTGCCAGCAGTTCCTCGACAGGGGGCGCTTCAGATACGCAGTATTTT
CASSSSTGGASDTQYF
>TRBJ2-3|.|TRBV6-5|.
TGTGCCAGCAGTCGGGACTCGCCGGATACGCAGTATTTT
CASSRDSPDTQYF
>TRBJ2-1|TRBD2|TRBV29-1|.
TGCAGCGTTGACGGCGGGGGGGGTAATGAGCAGTTCTTC
CSVDGGGGNEQFF
>TRBJ2-1|TRBD1|TRBV27|.
TGTGCCAGCAGTTTATCGACAGGGGGTCACATAAATGAGCAGTTCTTC
CASSLSTGGHINEQFF
>TRBJ2-7|TRBD1|TRBV19|.
TGTGCCAGTAGTATCAACAGGGGAGCCTACGAGCAGTACTTC
CASSINRGAYEQYF
>TRBJ1-1|.|TRBV20-1|.
TGCAGTGCCACAGGGAACACTGAAGCTTTCTTT
CSATGNTEAFF
>TRBJ2-7|.|TRBV13|.
TGTGCCAGCAGCGACAGAGCAGGCTCGTATCCCTACGAGCAGTACTTC
CASSDRAGSYPYEQYF
>TRBJ1-1|TRBD1|TRBV7-9|.
TGTGCCAGCAGCCAGACAGGGCAGAGTGAAGCTTTCTTT
CASSQTGQSEAFF
>TRBJ2-1|.|TRBV2|.
TGTGCCAGCACGACTTCCGGGGAGACCTACAATGAGCAGTTCTTC
CASTTSGETYNEQFF
>TRBJ1-4|.|TRBV5-6|.
TGTGCCAGCAGCTCCGGGACACAAGAAAAACTGTTTTTT
CASSSGTQEKLFF
>TRBJ2-3|TRBD2|TRBV7-8|.
TGTGCCAGCAGCTTAGCGCGCGGGGGTAAGAATACGCAGTATTTT
CASSLARGGKNTQYF
>TRBJ2-5|.|TRBV6-5|.
TGTGCCAGCAGTTACTCGTCAGGGTCTGGAGAGACCCAGTACTTC
CASSYSSGSGETQYF
>TRBJ2-1|.|TRBV10-3|few
TGTGCCGTCTCCCAGGGGAGGGGCGACAATGAGCAGTTCTTC
CAVSQGRGDNEQFF
>TRBJ2-1|TRBD2|TRBV6-4|.
TGTGCCAGCAGTGACTCTCCTAGCGGGGGTTACAATGAGCAGTTCTTC
CASSDSPSGGYNEQFF
>TRBJ2-5|.|TRBV29-1|once
TGCAGCGTTGAAACTGGAGGGACGGGGACCCAGTACTTC
CSVETGGTGTQYF
>TRBJ2-1|.|TRBV4-1|few
TGCGCCAGCAGCCAAGCCAGGGGCAATGAGCAGTTCTTC
CASSQARGNEQFF
>TRBJ2-5|TRBD2|TRBV6-4|.
TGTGCCAGCAGTGAAGCTAGCGGATCCCAAGAGACCCAGTACTTC
CASSEASGSQETQYF
>TRBJ1-1|.|TRBV14|.
TGTGCCAGCAGCGGCTGGACAAAAGACAACACTGAAGCTTTCTTT
CASSGWTKDNTEAFF
>TRBJ1-3|.|TRBV15|.
TGTGCCACCAGCAGAGATCCCAGGCCTGGAAACACCATATATTTT
CATSRDPRPGNTIYF
>TRBJ2-7|TRBD2|TRBV13|.
TGTGCCAGCAGCTTAGCCCCGGGACTAGCGCCCTACGAGCAGTACTTC
CASSLAPGLAPYEQYF
>TRBJ2-1|TRBD2|TRBV27|.
TGTGCCAGCAGCACCTCTAGCGGGGATTTCTTCTATGAGCAGTTCTTC
CASSTSSGDFFYEQFF
>TRBJ2-3|TRBD2|TRBV7-2|.
TGTGCCAGCAGCTTAATAGGCGGGGGGTTCACAGATACGCAGTATTTT
CASSLIGGGFTDTQYF
>TRBJ2-3|TRBD2|TRBV7-3|.
TGTGCCAGCAGCGTTCTAGCGGGGGGGCCTCCAGATACGCAGTATTTT
CASSVLAGGPPDTQYF
>TRBJ1-4|.|TRBV27|.
TGTGCCAGCAGAGCCGAGGCAGCGGGCTCAACTAATGAAAAACTGTTTTTT
CASRAEAAGSTNEKLFF